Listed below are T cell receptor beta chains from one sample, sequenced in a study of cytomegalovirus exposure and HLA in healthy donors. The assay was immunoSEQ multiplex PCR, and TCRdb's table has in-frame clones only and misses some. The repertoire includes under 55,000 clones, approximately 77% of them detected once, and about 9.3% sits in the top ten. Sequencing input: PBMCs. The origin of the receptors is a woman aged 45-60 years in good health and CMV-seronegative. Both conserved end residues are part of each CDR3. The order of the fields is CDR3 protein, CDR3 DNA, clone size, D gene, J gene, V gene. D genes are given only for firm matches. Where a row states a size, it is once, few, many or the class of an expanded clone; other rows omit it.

CASSPAGVDTQYF TGTGCCAGCTCACCGGCGGGAGTGGATACGCAGTATTTT few TRBD2 TRBJ2-3 TRBV18
CASSPPSGIENGYTF TGTGCCAGCAGTCCCCCTTCAGGTATCGAAAATGGCTACACCTTC - - TRBJ1-2 TRBV28
CSARRRDTQYF TGCAGTGCCAGAAGGAGAGATACGCAGTATTTT - - TRBJ2-3 TRBV20-1
CASSTRGWVAETQYF TGTGCCAGCAGCACCCGAGGGTGGGTAGCAGAGACCCAGTACTTC - - TRBJ2-5 TRBV9
CASSQVGGYTDTQYF TGCGCCAGCAGCCAAGTTGGCGGGTACACAGATACGCAGTATTTT - - TRBJ2-3 TRBV4-3
CASGSRGATNYGYTF TGTGCCAGTGGCTCGCGCGGGGCAACTAACTATGGCTACACCTTC - - TRBJ1-2 TRBV19
CASSYSTGDYEQYF TGTGCCAGCAGTTACTCCACAGGGGACTACGAGCAGTACTTC - TRBD1 TRBJ2-7 TRBV6-5
CASSPVDEQGEAFF TGTGCCAGCTCACCTGTCGATGAACAGGGTGAAGCTTTCTTT - - TRBJ1-1 TRBV18
CASSLTGGGGADTQYF TGTGCCAGCAGCTTGACCGGTGGGGGCGGTGCAGATACGCAGTATTTT - - TRBJ2-3 TRBV7-9
CASRGDSDTQYF TGTGCCAGTCGGGGGGATTCAGATACGCAGTATTTT - TRBD2 TRBJ2-3 TRBV7-2
CASSLGQDTGELFF TGTGCCAGCAGCTTAGGGCAAGACACCGGGGAGCTGTTTTTT - - TRBJ2-2 TRBV7-7
CASSVEGESIEAFF TGTGCCAGCAGCGTAGAAGGAGAATCGATTGAAGCTTTCTTT few - TRBJ1-1 TRBV9
CASSQDQGAGEGEQFF TGTGCCAGCAGCCAAGATCAGGGGGCAGGGGAGGGTGAGCAGTTCTTC - - TRBJ2-1 TRBV4-2
CASSFQERSQETQYF TGCGCCAGCAGCTTCCAAGAGCGGAGCCAAGAGACCCAGTACTTC - - TRBJ2-5 TRBV5-1
CASSATSGGYEQFF TGTGCCAGCAGCGCGACTAGCGGGGGTTATGAGCAGTTCTTC - TRBD2 TRBJ2-1 TRBV9
CASSLALAATDTQYF TGCGCCAGCAGCTTGGCGCTAGCAGCCACAGATACGCAGTATTTT once - TRBJ2-3 TRBV5-1
CASSSSSTDTQYF TGTGCCAGCAGCTCCTCTAGCACAGATACGCAGTATTTT once - TRBJ2-3 TRBV7-9
CASRLAGVQQYF TGTGCCAGTAGACTAGCGGGGGTCCAGCAGTACTTC few TRBD2 TRBJ2-7 TRBV2
CASSLAVGASKETQYF TGCGCCAGCAGCTTGGCCGTGGGAGCGTCTAAAGAGACCCAGTACTTC - - TRBJ2-5 TRBV5-1
CASSRESPSGGPYEQYF TGTGCCAGCAGCCGGGAATCTCCTAGCGGGGGCCCCTACGAGCAGTACTTC - TRBD2 TRBJ2-7 TRBV4-2
CASMDRRETQYF TGTGCCAGTATGGACAGGCGGGAGACCCAGTACTTC - TRBD1 TRBJ2-5 TRBV19
CASSDRTGVTYEQYF TGCGCCAGCAGCGACAGGACAGGGGTGACGTACGAGCAGTACTTC - TRBD1 TRBJ2-7 TRBV5-1
CASTTGEMNEKLFF TGTGCCAGCACCACAGGAGAAATGAATGAAAAACTGTTTTTT - - TRBJ1-4 TRBV6-1
CASSSDRAYEKLFF TGTGCCAGCAGCTCGGACAGGGCCTATGAAAAACTGTTTTTT once TRBD1 TRBJ1-4 TRBV5-4
CASSYQDTQYF TGTGCCAGCAGTTACCAAGATACGCAGTATTTT few - TRBJ2-3 TRBV6-5
CASTGTVRHTEAFF TGTGCCAGCACTGGAACAGTTCGGCACACTGAAGCTTTCTTT few - TRBJ1-1 TRBV6-6
CASSVNGGEQYF TGTGCCAGCAGCGTGAACGGGGGCGAGCAGTACTTC - - TRBJ2-7 TRBV9
CASSLGTPPPGQRSYEQYF TGTGCCAGCAGCTTGGGCACCCCCCCACCGGGACAGCGATCCTACGAGCAGTACTTC - TRBD1 TRBJ2-7 TRBV5-4
CASGGQGPGNTIYF TGTGCCAGCGGGGGCCAGGGTCCTGGAAACACCATATATTTT - - TRBJ1-3 TRBV28
CAIRRGISGYTF TGTGCCATCCGGAGAGGTATTTCTGGCTACACCTTC few - TRBJ1-2 TRBV27
CASSLMGLGSYNEQFF TGTGCCAGCAGCTTAATGGGGCTAGGGTCCTACAATGAGCAGTTCTTC - - TRBJ2-1 TRBV11-2
CASRSRVHEQFF TGTGCCAGCAGGTCCAGGGTCCATGAGCAGTTCTTC - - TRBJ2-1 TRBV6-5
CSVEDYPNIQYF TGCAGCGTTGAAGACTATCCTAACATTCAGTACTTC - - TRBJ2-4 TRBV29-1
CASSPSGGASETQYF TGCGCCAGCAGTCCTAGCGGGGGGGCGAGTGAGACCCAGTACTTC - TRBD2 TRBJ2-5 TRBV5-1
CASSRNRAVVTEAFF TGTGCCAGCAGTAGGAACAGGGCGGTGGTCACTGAAGCTTTCTTT - - TRBJ1-1 TRBV28
CASSLNAGVYEQYF TGTGCCAGCAGCTTAAACGCAGGGGTCTACGAGCAGTACTTC few - TRBJ2-7 TRBV5-4
CASSVEWGGGIDTQYF TGTGCCAGCAGCGTAGAATGGGGCGGGGGTATAGATACGCAGTATTTT - TRBD2 TRBJ2-3 TRBV9
CASSLTYSGQKETQYF TGCGCCAGCAGCCTGACATATTCGGGACAGAAAGAGACCCAGTACTTC - TRBD1 TRBJ2-5 TRBV5-1
CAWTQTGVYYEQYF TGTGCCTGGACCCAAACAGGGGTCTACTACGAGCAGTACTTC - TRBD1 TRBJ2-7 TRBV30
CASSPLLVAGASANEQFF TGCGCCAGCAGCCCCCTTCTCGTAGCGGGAGCTTCTGCGAATGAGCAGTTCTTC - TRBD2 TRBJ2-1 TRBV5-1
CASISQGTNEKLFF TGTGCCAGCATCAGTCAGGGCACTAATGAAAAACTGTTTTTT - - TRBJ1-4 TRBV28
CASSQLSGTGGSYEQYF TGCGCCAGCAGTCAATTATCCGGGACAGGGGGCTCGTACGAGCAGTACTTC - TRBD1 TRBJ2-7 TRBV23-1
CASFPASGYNEQFF TGTGCCAGCTTCCCGGCTAGCGGATACAATGAGCAGTTCTTC - TRBD2 TRBJ2-1 TRBV27
CARSLGSSGEPYNEQFF TGTGCCAGAAGCTTGGGGAGCTCCGGGGAGCCCTATAATGAGCAGTTCTTC - - TRBJ2-1 TRBV5-3
CASSSGTFQETQYF TGTGCCAGCAGCTCCGGGACTTTCCAAGAGACCCAGTACTTC - - TRBJ2-5 TRBV7-2
CASSVGQGYEQYF TGTGCCAGCAGTGTGGGGCAGGGCTACGAGCAGTACTTC - - TRBJ2-7 TRBV2
CASSESSGGGGLAEQYF TGCGCCAGCAGTGAGTCTTCGGGGGGTGGGGGACTTGCCGAGCAGTACTTC few TRBD2 TRBJ2-7 TRBV10-2
CASSFRAASGVYEQYF TGCGCCAGCAGCTTTAGAGCCGCTAGCGGGGTCTACGAGCAGTACTTC - TRBD2 TRBJ2-7 TRBV5-1
CASSFSRDTQYF TGTGCCAGCAGCTTTTCGCGAGATACGCAGTATTTT - - TRBJ2-3 TRBV11-2
CASSERLLSGRYEQYF TGTGCCAGCAGTGAGAGGCTTCTTAGCGGGAGGTACGAGCAGTACTTC - TRBD2 TRBJ2-7 TRBV2